The rows below give T cell receptor beta chains drawn from one sample of a study of somatic mutations in cytotoxic T cells in rheumatoid arthritis. Clones were sequenced by immunoSEQ multiplex PCR, and TCRdb holds only the in-frame ones, with some missing. Of more than 15,000 clones in the sample, about 65% were seen once. Source material: CD8+ T cells sorted from blood. These TCRs come from an adult with rheumatoid arthritis. The CDR3 runs from the conserved cysteine through the conserved F or W. A D gene is named only where the DNA matches it firmly. Clone size appears in some rows only: once, few, many, or a class for an expanded clone.

cdr3_aa cdr3_nt j_call clone_size v_call d_call
CASSQGLVYEQYF TGCGCCAGCAGCCAAGGACTAGTCTACGAGCAGTACTTC TRBJ2-7 NA TRBV4-1 NA
CASSLGAGAYYNEQFF TGCGCCAGCAGCTTGGGGGCGGGGGCCTACTACAATGAGCAGTTCTTC TRBJ2-1 once TRBV5-1 NA
CASSQFSGGADTQYF TGCGCCAGCAGCCAGTTTAGCGGGGGGGCAGATACGCAGTATTTT TRBJ2-3 few TRBV4-1 TRBD2
CASSYPLAGGVTDTQYF TGTGCCAGCAGTTACCCCCTTGCGGGGGGGGTGACAGATACGCAGTATTTT TRBJ2-3 NA TRBV28 TRBD2
CASEAGGPPETQYF TGTGCCAGCGAAGCGGGGGGCCCGCCAGAGACCCAGTACTTC TRBJ2-5 once TRBV6-1 TRBD2
CASSLEVERGVTDTQYF TGTGCCAGCAGCTTGGAGGTAGAGCGGGGGGTTACAGATACGCAGTATTTT TRBJ2-3 NA TRBV5-8 TRBD2
CASSESYWDQPQHF TGTGCCAGCAGTGAATCCTACTGGGATCAGCCCCAGCATTTT TRBJ1-5 NA TRBV25-1 NA
CASSVEDFGAKNIQYF TGTGCCAGCAGCGTAGAGGACTTCGGGGCCAAAAACATTCAGTACTTC TRBJ2-4 NA TRBV9 NA
CASSLTGGSYNSPLHF TGTGCCAGCAGTCTCACAGGGGGCTCATATAATTCACCCCTCCACTTT TRBJ1-6 NA TRBV27 TRBD1
CASSSPGTGIYGYTF TGTGCCAGCAGCAGTCCCGGGACAGGGATTTATGGCTACACCTTC TRBJ1-2 NA TRBV13 TRBD1
CARTKTGGSYNEQFF TGTGCCCGAACTAAGACAGGGGGCTCCTACAATGAGCAGTTCTTC TRBJ2-1 NA TRBV30 TRBD1
CAWSVSLGYTF TGTGCCTGGAGTGTATCCCTCGGCTACACCTTC TRBJ1-2 NA TRBV30 NA
CASSRGGWNQPQHF TGTGCCAGCAGCCGGGGGGGGTGGAATCAGCCCCAGCATTTT TRBJ1-5 NA TRBV27 NA
CASRLRVWERETQYF TGTGCCAGCAGACTACGGGTTTGGGAGAGGGAGACCCAGTACTTC TRBJ2-5 NA TRBV27 NA
CASSPFGVASTDTQYF TGTGCCAGCAGCCCCTTCGGGGTAGCTAGCACAGATACGCAGTATTTT TRBJ2-3 NA TRBV9 NA
CASRPSEGTEAFF TGTGCCAGCCGACCCAGCGAGGGCACTGAAGCTTTCTTT TRBJ1-1 NA TRBV27 NA
CASSAQTGDTDTQYF TGTGCCAGCAGCGCCCAGACAGGAGATACAGATACGCAGTATTTT TRBJ2-3 few TRBV9 NA
CASSVGTGVNTEAFF TGTGCCAGCAGCGTCGGGACAGGGGTGAACACTGAAGCTTTCTTT TRBJ1-1 once TRBV9 TRBD1
CASSPGDNQPQHF TGCGCCAGCAGCCCAGGGGACAATCAGCCCCAGCATTTT TRBJ1-5 NA TRBV10-1 NA
CASSPLARGSPLHF TGTGCCAGCAGCCCCCTGGCCCGGGGTTCACCCCTCCACTTT TRBJ1-6 NA TRBV7-2 NA
CASSLAGDNEQFF TGCGCCAGCAGTCTGGCGGGGGACAATGAGCAGTTCTTC TRBJ2-1 NA TRBV5-1 TRBD2
CSITGTGGPNEQFF TGCAGCATCACCGGGACAGGGGGCCCCAATGAGCAGTTCTTC TRBJ2-1 NA TRBV29-1 TRBD1
CASSWDRGGSNQPQHF TGTGCCAGCAGCTGGGACAGGGGTGGTAGCAATCAGCCCCAGCATTTT TRBJ1-5 NA TRBV5-8 TRBD1
CASSGRLNTEAFF TGTGCCAGTTCGGGTAGACTGAACACTGAAGCTTTCTTT TRBJ1-1 NA TRBV2 NA
CASGWTGANEKLFF TGCGCCAGCGGATGGACAGGGGCGAATGAAAAACTGTTTTTT TRBJ1-4 NA TRBV5-1 TRBD1
CASGRDGSYNEQFF TGTGCCAGCGGGAGGGACGGCTCCTACAATGAGCAGTTCTTC TRBJ2-1 NA TRBV25-1 TRBD2
CASSPPNSRPGTQYF TGTGCCAGCAGCCCGCCTAACTCCCGCCCGGGTACCCAGTACTTC TRBJ2-5 NA TRBV6-5 NA
CASSLGPSSYEQYF TGTGCCAGCAGCTTAGGGCCTAGCTCCTACGAGCAGTACTTC TRBJ2-7 NA TRBV13 NA
CASSQDPLWNTEAFF TGCGCCAGCAGCCAAGATCCGCTATGGAACACTGAAGCTTTCTTT TRBJ1-1 NA TRBV4-3 NA
CATSSTAITSDLAFF TGTGCCACCAGCAGTACAGCTATTACCTCCGACCTGGCTTTCTTT TRBJ1-1 once TRBV15 NA
CASSDTDSSYEQYF TGTGCCAGCAGTGATACGGACTCTTCCTACGAGCAGTACTTC TRBJ2-7 NA TRBV2 NA
CASSLGVHTEAFF TGTGCCAGCAGTTTGGGGGTTCACACTGAAGCTTTCTTT TRBJ1-1 few TRBV6-5 NA
CASSLTGTGYEQYF TGTGCCAGCAGTTTAACCGGCACTGGATACGAGCAGTACTTC TRBJ2-7 few TRBV28 NA
CASSLATESNSPLHF TGTGCCAGCAGCCTCGCGACAGAATCAAATTCACCCCTCCACTTT TRBJ1-6 NA TRBV6-5 NA
CASSEFETGPAWEQYF TGTGCCAGCAGTGAATTCGAAACGGGTCCTGCTTGGGAGCAGTACTTC TRBJ2-7 NA TRBV25-1 NA
CASSLGGASTDTQYF TGTGCCAGCAGCTTAGGCGGGGCTAGCACAGATACGCAGTATTTT TRBJ2-3 NA TRBV11-3 NA
CASSPPGLAGTDTQYF TGTGCCAGCTCACCACCTGGACTAGCGGGCACAGATACGCAGTATTTT TRBJ2-3 NA TRBV18 TRBD2
CASSLDRYEQYF TGTGCCAGCAGCTTGGACAGGTACGAGCAGTACTTC TRBJ2-7 once TRBV13 TRBD1
CASSPGVMGPTNEKLFF TGTGCCAGCTCACCCGGGGTAATGGGACCAACTAATGAAAAACTGTTTTTT TRBJ1-4 NA TRBV18 NA
CASSSDGGAVTEAFF TGTGCCAGCAGTTCCGACGGGGGCGCCGTCACTGAAGCTTTCTTT TRBJ1-1 NA TRBV6-5 NA
CAWSGTGGAEAFF TGTGCCTGGAGTGGGACAGGCGGGGCTGAAGCTTTCTTT TRBJ1-1 NA TRBV30 TRBD1
CASSHYTGVNTEAFF TGCGCCAGCAGCCACTACACAGGGGTGAACACTGAAGCTTTCTTT TRBJ1-1 NA TRBV4-1 TRBD1